This TCR beta chain was profiled in a study of identical twins. V lost 4 bases and J 5 bases, leaving 8 bases between the germline ends. The CDR3 loop spans 11 amino acids. The germline V gene has CDR1 SQVTM and CDR2 ANQGSEA. TCRdb recomputed calls from the 5' RACE reads with MiXCR, one row per CDR3 protein. The data show more than 1.5 million distinct CDR3 sequences, less than 35% seen once. This clonotype was picked up a small number of times. The receptor comes from a newborn girl in good health. The rearrangement joins TRBV29-1 to TRBJ2-5, with D perhaps TRBD2 (6 bases). Material: cord blood. The CDR3 loop is CSVAAGETQYF. The CDR3 nucleotides read TGCAGCGTTGCGGCGGGGGAGACCCAGTACTTC.